This T cell receptor beta chain was observed in a study of T cell responses to AZD1222 COVID-19 vaccine. Libraries were prepared by immunoSEQ multiplex PCR; TCRdb keeps only in-frame clonotypes and omits some of them. In the table there are approximately 130,000 clones, about 89% of which are singletons. The CDR3 consists of 13 residues. V was cut by 6 bases and J by 0 bases, with 8 bases left in between. Worth noting for this clone: Its matching antigen is unknown.

Pooling was applied to second doses at about 4 or about 12 weeks. Study-level points and caveats: Baseline serology detected seropositivity in only 5 or 6 AZD1222 recipients. The CD4 TCRs associated with vaccination extended across spike and predominated at 160-218 and 743-854.

The TCR comes from an adult who received the AZD1222 COVID-19 vaccine. The specimen comprised peripheral blood, sampled 28 days after the second AZD1222 dose. The chain recombines TRBV12-3 or TRBV12-4 with TRBJ1-1; D gene uncertain. The CDR3 DNA is TGTGCCAGCAGCTCTCGAATGAACACTGAAGCTTTCTTT. It yields the protein CASSSRMNTEAFF.